These T cell receptor beta chains were read from a single sample in a study of monozygotic twins with inflammatory bowel disease. TCRdb re-called the 5' RACE reads and gives one entry per CDR3 protein, without DNA. The sample data list around 100,000 distinct CDR3 sequences. The sample comprised blood. These receptors all stem from a human donor with ulcerative colitis or Crohn's disease, or a healthy co-twin of an affected twin (not recorded which). Each CDR3 is given with its conserved first and last residue. The order of the fields is J gene, V gene, CDR3 protein.

>TRBJ2-5|TRBV18
CASSSSGVETQYF
>TRBJ2-7|TRBV6-2/TRBV6-3
CASYPRRGLSYEQYF
>TRBJ1-4|TRBV5-4
CTSSLFPEGEKLFF
>TRBJ1-6|TRBV4-2
CASSQGRGNLPPLHF
>TRBJ2-7|TRBV5-4
CASSLVEGVQQYF
>TRBJ1-2|TRBV12-3/TRBV12-4
CASSLTGGDGYTF
>TRBJ2-3|TRBV6-4
CASSDSTSGGTDTQYF
>TRBJ2-2|TRBV24-1
CATSFGTGVSGELFF
>TRBJ2-2|TRBV5-1
CASSFGANWELFF
>TRBJ2-7|TRBV3-1
CASSQDVLDYEQYF
>TRBJ2-1|TRBV28
CASSILAGGNNEQFF
>TRBJ2-7|TRBV18
CASSPDSVTYEQYF
>TRBJ2-7|TRBV30
CAWSVRAGGRAQYEQYF
>TRBJ2-3|TRBV6-1
CASFPSDSPDTQYF
>TRBJ1-1|TRBV18
CASSPPARREGGTEAFF
>TRBJ1-1|TRBV12-3/TRBV12-4
CASSFTGRPEAFF
>TRBJ2-1|TRBV28
CASIDKGDKDDSEQFF